This entry lists 20 T cell receptor beta chains sequenced from one sample in a study of graft-versus-host responses after intestinal transplantation. No antigen has been assigned to these receptors. Sequencing was performed with immunoSEQ multiplex PCR; in TCRdb, only in-frame clones are kept and a portion is missing. The sample shows about 110,000 clones, roughly nine tenths of them seen only once. This specimen was unstimulated CD4+ T cells sorted from spleen or lymph node cells, taken before transplant. The receptor source for this set is a human donor who was the organ donor for an intestinal transplant.

The chain recombines TRBV21-1 with TRBJ1-1. TRBV21-1 is termed a pseudogene. The CDR3 spans 12 residues. The CDR3 spells CASSARRGEAFF. Here the CDR3 DNA reads TGTGCCAGCAGCGCGAGGAGAGGAGAAGCTTTCTTT.

This chain links TRBV9 with TRBJ2-2, with D possibly being TRBD2 (5 bases). Trimming stripped 4 bases from V and 4 bases from J, with 5 bases between. CDR1 SGDLS and CDR2 YYNGEE come from the germline V gene. The CDR3 has 12 residues. CDR3 DNA: TGTGCCAGCAGCCGGGGCACCGGGGAGCTGTTTTTT. Protein sequence: CASSRGTGELFF.

The gene calls are TRBV12-2 and TRBJ2-7; the table gives TRBD2 as D, unverified against the DNA. TRBV12-2 is a pseudogene segment. The CDR3 totals 16 residues. The CDR3 is CASRLEGLAGVYEQYF. CDR3 nucleotides: TGTGCAAGTCGCTTAGAGGGGCTAGCGGGGGTTTACGAGCAGTACTTC.

This clone was counted a single time. This chain connects TRBV30 to TRBJ2-6; D unresolved. Germline values: CDR1 GTSNPN, CDR2 SVGIG (reference sequence). Between the trimmed V and J ends, which lost 2 bases and 2 bases, there was a span of 7 bases. The CDR3 contains 14 residues. The CDR3 sequence is CAWSFGTGANVLTF. CDR3 DNA: TGTGCCTGGAGTTTTGGAACTGGGGCCAACGTCCTGACTTTC.

V gene TRBV19 combines with J gene TRBJ1-1; D is unresolved. The V gene lost 7 bases and the J gene lost 1 base, with 10 bases spanning the gap. The germline V gene encodes CDR1 LNHDA and CDR2 SQIVND (reference sequence). The CDR3 is 13 amino acids. CDR3 DNA: TGTGCCAGTACCCCCATAGGGAACACTGAAGCTTTCTTT. Protein sequence: CASTPIGNTEAFF.

This rearrangement joins TRBV6-5 to TRBJ1-5; D remains unclear. The germline V gene encodes CDR1 MNHEY and CDR2 SVGAGI. Trimming took off 7 bases at V and 5 bases at J, with 12 bases between the two ends. This CDR3 comprises 13 residues. This chain's CDR3 is CASTDGPYQPQHF. CDR3 nucleotides: TGTGCCAGCACAGACGGACCATATCAGCCCCAGCATTTT.

The V and J genes are TRBV11-2 and TRBJ2-7; weak D call: TRBD2 (5 bases). The germline gives CDR1 SGHAT, CDR2 FQNNGV. The V end was cut by 6 bases, the J end by 4 bases, with 19 bases between. The CDR3 contains 15 residues. The CDR3: CASSRGSVTVYEQYF. Here the CDR3 DNA reads TGTGCCAGCAGTCGAGGGAGTGTTACGGTATACGAGCAGTACTTC.

This chain joins TRBV19 and TRBJ2-1, with D tentatively TRBD2 (5 bases). CDR1 and CDR2 (germline): LNHDA, SQIVND (reference sequence). Trimming pared 6 bases from V and 0 bases from J, leaving 15 bases between. The CDR3 has 16 residues. In DNA form, the CDR3 reads TGTGCCAGTAGGCGCTCGGGGTTTGACTCCTACAATGAGCAGTTCTTC. It encodes CASRRSGFDSYNEQFF.

This chain uses TRBV4-1 with TRBJ1-2, with TRBD1 matching over 7 bases. The germline V gene has CDR1 MGHRA and CDR2 YSYEKL. This CDR3 region has 13 residues. V was pared by 3 bases and J by 8 bases, with 6 bases of the junction left unmatched. The CDR3 region has the DNA TGCGCCAGCAGCCAGCCGGGACAGTGGGGCTACACCTTC. Amino acid sequence: CASSQPGQWGYTF.

This sequence joins TRBV5-1 and TRBJ2-3; D might be TRBD1 or TRBD2, each matching 5 bases. V was cut by 4 bases and J by 2 bases, with 11 bases left in between. This CDR3 has 14 amino acids. Per the germline V gene, CDR1 is SGHRS and CDR2 is YFSETQ. Here the CDR3 reads CASSTGTDTDTQYF. In DNA, the CDR3 is TGCGCCAGCAGCACGGGGACGGACACAGATACGCAGTATTTT. Variable domain in full (rest from reference TRBV5-1 and TRBJ2-3): KAGVTQTPRYLIKTRGQQVTLSCSPISGHRSVSWYQQTPGQGLQFLFEYFSETQRNKGNFPGRFSGRQFSNSRSEMNVSTLELGDSALYLCASSTGTDTDTQYFGPGTRLTVL.

The genes are TRBV2 and TRBJ1-1, with a possible D match to TRBD1 (5 bases). Between the trimmed V and J ends, which lost 4 bases and 11 bases, there was a span of 14 bases. From germline, CDR1 is SNHLY and CDR2 FYNNEI. The CDR3 is 12 residues long. The CDR3 region has the DNA TGTGCCAGCAGTGGGGACCCCAGAGGGGCTTTCTTT. The encoded protein is CASSGDPRGAFF.

The CDR3 region has the DNA TGTGCCAGCAGCTGGAGGACAGGGGTAGGCACTGAAGCTTTCTTT. Its translation is CASSWRTGVGTEAFF. V usage is TRBV5-7 and J usage is TRBJ1-1; 9 bases agree with TRBD1. TRBV5-7 is annotated as an ORF whose role is uncertain. CDR3 size: 15 residues. Trimming removed 3 bases from V and 4 bases from J; junction bases left unmatched: 7.

The chain links TRBV29-1 to TRBJ2-7; TRBD1 might be the D (7 bases). This CDR3 has 13 amino acids. The V gene's germline CDR1 is SQVTM and CDR2 ANQGSEA. V gave up 4 bases and J gave up 7 bases, with 17 bases separating them. The CDR3 bases are TGCAGCGTTGCCGGAGGGGGCGCGGGAGAGCAGTACTTC. Its translation is CSVAGGGAGEQYF.

The rearrangement links TRBV5-4 to TRBJ1-1; 8 bases fit TRBD1. This CDR3 region has 15 residues. The junction had 7 bases not matched to a gene; V was cut back by 4 bases and J by 2 bases. Germline lookup yields CDR1 SGHNT and CDR2 YYREEE (reference sequence). DNA of the CDR3: TGTGCCAGCAGCCTCTTGACAGGGGTTAACACTGAAGCTTTCTTT. Translated: CASSLLTGVNTEAFF.

The table lists this clone with a count of one. Other DNA sequences within the sample encode an identical CDR3. The chain is built from TRBV6-5 and TRBJ2-7, with 7 positions matching TRBD2. From germline, CDR1 is MNHEY and CDR2 SVGAGI. The CDR3 contains 15 residues. V trimming: 0 bases; J trimming: 2 bases; junction bases outside the gene matches: 4. CDR3 sequence (DNA): TGTGCCAGCAGTTACTCCTGGGCGGGAGCCTACGAGCAGTACTTC. This translates into CASSYSWAGAYEQYF.

This chain joins TRBV20-1 and TRBJ2-5; D unclear. The V end was cut by 4 bases, the J end by 4 bases, with 4 bases between. The CDR3 sequence is 10 residues long. Germline CDR1 is DFQATT and CDR2 is SNEGSKA (reference sequence). The CDR3 protein is CSATGETQYF. DNA of the CDR3: TGCAGTGCTACGGGAGAGACCCAGTACTTC.

This clone was detected only a few times. J is TRBJ2-7 and V is TRBV6-1; D unclear. V was pared by 6 bases and J by 3 bases, with 9 bases between. This CDR3 region has 12 residues. Germline V gene lookup returns CDR1 MNHNS and CDR2 SASEGT. CDR3 sequence (DNA): TGTGCCAGCAGGGTAAAAATCTACGAGCAGTACTTC. Its protein product is CASRVKIYEQYF.

The CDR3 nucleotides are TGTGCCTGGAGTAGAAACCGGGACAGGGTAATCGAGCAGTACTTC. It specifies CAWSRNRDRVIEQYF. The J gene is TRBJ2-7, the V gene TRBV30, with 9 bases that match TRBD1. The V segment lost 2 bases and the J segment 6 bases; nucleotides outside the gene matches: 11. The length of the CDR3 is 15 residues. Germline CDR1 and CDR2: GTSNPN and SVGIG (reference sequence).

This clone has a single count. The rearrangement uses TRBV19 and TRBJ2-7; D could derive from TRBD1 or TRBD2 (5 bases each). Germline V gene lookup returns CDR1 LNHDA and CDR2 SQIVND (reference sequence). The CDR3 contains 15 residues. Deletions cut 5 bases from V and 0 bases from J, with 14 bases between. CDR3 in amino acids: CASSGRDPTSYEQYF. The CDR3 DNA reads as TGTGCCAGTAGTGGCCGGGACCCCACCTCCTACGAGCAGTACTTC.

The V and J genes are TRBV28 and TRBJ1-1; D uncertain. Deletions cut 8 bases from V and 0 bases from J, with 7 bases between. This CDR3 spans 12 amino acids. Per germline, CDR1 MDHEN and CDR2 SYDVKM. CDR3: CASHDMNTEAFF. The CDR3 coding sequence is TGTGCCAGCCACGATATGAACACTGAAGCTTTCTTT. The complete variable domain, with remaining parts taken from reference TRBV28 and TRBJ1-1, reads DVKVTQSSRYLVKRTGEKVFLECVQDMDHENMFWYRQDPGLGLRLIYFSYDVKMKEKGDIPEGYSVSREKKERFSLILESASTNQTSMYLCASHDMNTEAFFGQGTRLTVV.